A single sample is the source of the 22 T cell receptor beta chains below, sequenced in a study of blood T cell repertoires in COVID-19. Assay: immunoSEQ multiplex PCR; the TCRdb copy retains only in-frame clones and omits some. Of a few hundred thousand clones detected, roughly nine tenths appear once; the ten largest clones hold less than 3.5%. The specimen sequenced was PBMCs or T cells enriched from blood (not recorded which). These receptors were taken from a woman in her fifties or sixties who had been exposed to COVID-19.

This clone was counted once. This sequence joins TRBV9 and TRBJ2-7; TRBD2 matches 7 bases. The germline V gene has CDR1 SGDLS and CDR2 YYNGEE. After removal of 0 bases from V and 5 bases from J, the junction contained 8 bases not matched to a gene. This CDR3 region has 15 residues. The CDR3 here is CASSVAVSGYNEQYF. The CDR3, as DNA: TGTGCCAGCAGCGTAGCGGTTAGCGGGTACAACGAGCAGTACTTC.

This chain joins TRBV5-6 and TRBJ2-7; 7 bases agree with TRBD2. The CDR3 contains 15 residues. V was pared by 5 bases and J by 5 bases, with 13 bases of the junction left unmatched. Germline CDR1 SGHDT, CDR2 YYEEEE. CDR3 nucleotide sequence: TGTGCCAGCAGACCCAGGGACCGGGAGGTGGACGAGCAGTACTTC. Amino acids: CASRPRDREVDEQYF.

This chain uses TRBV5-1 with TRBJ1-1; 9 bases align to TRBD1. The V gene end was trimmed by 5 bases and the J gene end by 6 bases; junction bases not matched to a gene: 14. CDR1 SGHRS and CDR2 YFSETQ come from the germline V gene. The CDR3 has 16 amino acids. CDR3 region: CASSWRNSGTGSEAFF. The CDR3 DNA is TGCGCCAGCAGTTGGCGTAACTCCGGGACAGGGTCTGAAGCTTTCTTT.

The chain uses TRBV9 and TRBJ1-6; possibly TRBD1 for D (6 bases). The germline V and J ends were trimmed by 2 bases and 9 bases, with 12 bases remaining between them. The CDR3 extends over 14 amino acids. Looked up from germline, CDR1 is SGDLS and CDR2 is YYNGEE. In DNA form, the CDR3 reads TGTGCCAGCAGCGTGGACAGCAAGGGTTCACCCCTCCACTTT. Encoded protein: CASSVDSKGSPLHF.

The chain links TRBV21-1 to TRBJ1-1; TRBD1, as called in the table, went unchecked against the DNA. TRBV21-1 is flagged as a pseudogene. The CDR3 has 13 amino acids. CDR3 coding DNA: TGTGCCAGCAGCATGGGGCCGAACACTGAAGCTTTCTTT. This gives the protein CASSMGPNTEAFF.

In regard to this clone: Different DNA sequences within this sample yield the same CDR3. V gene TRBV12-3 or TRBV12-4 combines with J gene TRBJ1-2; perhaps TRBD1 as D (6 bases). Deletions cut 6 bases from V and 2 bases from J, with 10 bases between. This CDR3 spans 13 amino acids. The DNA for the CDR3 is TGTGCCAGCAGCCGCGGACAGAACTATGGCTACACCTTC. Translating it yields CASSRGQNYGYTF.

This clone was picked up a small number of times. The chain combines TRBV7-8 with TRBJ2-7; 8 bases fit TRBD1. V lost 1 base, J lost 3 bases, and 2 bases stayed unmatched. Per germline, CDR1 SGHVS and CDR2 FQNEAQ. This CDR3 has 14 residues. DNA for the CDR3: TGTGCCAGCAGCTTAGGGACAGGGCACTACGAGCAGTACTTC. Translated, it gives CASSLGTGHYEQYF.

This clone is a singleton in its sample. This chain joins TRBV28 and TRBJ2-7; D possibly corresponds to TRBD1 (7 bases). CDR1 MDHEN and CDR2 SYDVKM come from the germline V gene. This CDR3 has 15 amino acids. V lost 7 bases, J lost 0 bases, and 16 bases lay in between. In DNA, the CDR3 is TGTGCCAGCATTCGCGGGACAGTAGCCTCCTACGAGCAGTACTTC. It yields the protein CASIRGTVASYEQYF.

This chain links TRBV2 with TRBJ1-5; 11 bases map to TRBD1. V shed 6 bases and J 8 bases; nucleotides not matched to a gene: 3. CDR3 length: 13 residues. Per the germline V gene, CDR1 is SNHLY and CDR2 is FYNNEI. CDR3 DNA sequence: TGTGCCAGCAGCGGGACAGGGGGGAAGCCCCAGCATTTT. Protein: CASSGTGGKPQHF.

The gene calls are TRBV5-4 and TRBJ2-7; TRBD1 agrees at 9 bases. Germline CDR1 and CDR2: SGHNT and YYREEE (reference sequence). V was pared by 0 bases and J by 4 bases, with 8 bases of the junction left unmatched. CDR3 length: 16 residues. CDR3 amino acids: CASSLDPGQGWYEQYF. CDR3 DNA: TGTGCCAGCAGCTTGGACCCGGGACAGGGATGGTACGAGCAGTACTTC.

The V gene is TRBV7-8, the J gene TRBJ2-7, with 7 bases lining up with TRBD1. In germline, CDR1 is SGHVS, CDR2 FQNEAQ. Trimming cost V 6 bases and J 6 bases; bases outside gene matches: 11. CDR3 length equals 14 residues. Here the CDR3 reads CASRWRAGGSEQYF. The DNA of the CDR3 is TGTGCCAGCAGGTGGCGGGCAGGGGGAAGCGAGCAGTACTTC.

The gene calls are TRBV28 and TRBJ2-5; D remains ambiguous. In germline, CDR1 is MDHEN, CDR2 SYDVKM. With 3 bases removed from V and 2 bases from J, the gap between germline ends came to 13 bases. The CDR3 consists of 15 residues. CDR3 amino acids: CASSLLDPRQETQYF. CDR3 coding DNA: TGTGCCAGCAGTTTGCTCGACCCTAGGCAAGAGACCCAGTACTTC.

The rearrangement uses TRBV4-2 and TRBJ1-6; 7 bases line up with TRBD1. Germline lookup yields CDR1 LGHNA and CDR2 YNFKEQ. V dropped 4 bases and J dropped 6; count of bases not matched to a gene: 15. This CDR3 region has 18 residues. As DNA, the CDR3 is TGTGCCAGCAGCCCGGATGCGGGTGGAGGACAGGCTAATTCACCCCTCCACTTT. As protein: CASSPDAGGGQANSPLHF.

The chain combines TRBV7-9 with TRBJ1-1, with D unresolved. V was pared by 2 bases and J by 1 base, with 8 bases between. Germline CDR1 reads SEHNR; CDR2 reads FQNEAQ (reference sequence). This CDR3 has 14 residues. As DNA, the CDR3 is TGTGCCAGCAGCTTACCGGGAGAGAACACTGAAGCTTTCTTT. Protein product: CASSLPGENTEAFF.

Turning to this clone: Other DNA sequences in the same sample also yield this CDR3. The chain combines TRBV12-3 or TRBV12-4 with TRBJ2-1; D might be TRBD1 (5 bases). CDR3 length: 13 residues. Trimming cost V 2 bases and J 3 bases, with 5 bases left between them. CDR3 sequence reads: CASSLQGYNEQFF. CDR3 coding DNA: TGTGCCAGCAGTTTACAGGGCTACAATGAGCAGTTCTTC.

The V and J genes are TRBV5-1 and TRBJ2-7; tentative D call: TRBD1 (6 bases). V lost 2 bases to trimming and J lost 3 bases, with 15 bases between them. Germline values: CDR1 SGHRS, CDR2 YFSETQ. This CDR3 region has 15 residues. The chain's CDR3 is CASSFHYGQRYEQYF. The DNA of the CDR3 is TGCGCCAGCAGCTTCCACTACGGACAGCGCTACGAGCAGTACTTC.

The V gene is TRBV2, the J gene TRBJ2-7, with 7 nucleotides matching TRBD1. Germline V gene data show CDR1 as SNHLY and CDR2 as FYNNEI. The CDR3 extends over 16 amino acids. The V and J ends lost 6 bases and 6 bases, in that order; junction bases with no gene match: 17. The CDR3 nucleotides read TGTGCCAGCAGAGGCGGTCGAACAGGGGAAGGGGGCGAGCAGTACTTC. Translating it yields CASRGGRTGEGGEQYF.

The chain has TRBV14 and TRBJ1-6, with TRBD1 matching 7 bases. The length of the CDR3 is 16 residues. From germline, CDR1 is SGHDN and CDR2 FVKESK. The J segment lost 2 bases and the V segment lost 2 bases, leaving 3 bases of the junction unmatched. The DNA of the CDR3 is TGTGCCAGCAGCCAAAACAGGGGTACCTATAATTCACCCCTCCACTTT. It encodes CASSQNRGTYNSPLHF.

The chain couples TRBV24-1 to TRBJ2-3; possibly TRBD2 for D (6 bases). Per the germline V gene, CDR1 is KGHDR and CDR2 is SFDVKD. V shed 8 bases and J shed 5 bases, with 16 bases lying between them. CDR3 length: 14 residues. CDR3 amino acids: CATTEGGLRDTQYF. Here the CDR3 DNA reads TGTGCCACCACCGAAGGAGGGTTGCGAGATACGCAGTATTTT.

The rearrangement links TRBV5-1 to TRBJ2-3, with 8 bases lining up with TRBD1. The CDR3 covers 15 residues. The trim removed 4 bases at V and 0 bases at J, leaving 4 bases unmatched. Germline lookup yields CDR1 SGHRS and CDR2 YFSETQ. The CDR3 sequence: CASSPYRGSTDTQYF. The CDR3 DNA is TGCGCCAGCAGCCCCTACAGGGGGAGCACAGATACGCAGTATTTT. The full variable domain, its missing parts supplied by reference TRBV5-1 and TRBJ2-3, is KAGVTQTPRYLIKTRGQQVTLSCSPISGHRSVSWYQQTPGQGLQFLFEYFSETQRNKGNFPGRFSGRQFSNSRSEMNVSTLELGDSALYLCASSPYRGSTDTQYFGPGTRLTVL.

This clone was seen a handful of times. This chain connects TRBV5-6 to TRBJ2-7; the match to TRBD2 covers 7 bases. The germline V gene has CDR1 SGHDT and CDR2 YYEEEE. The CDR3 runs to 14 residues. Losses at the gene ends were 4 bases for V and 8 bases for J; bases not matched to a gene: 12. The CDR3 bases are TGTGCCAGCAGCCGGGAGGTGGGCGTCCCTCAGCAGTACTTC. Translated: CASSREVGVPQQYF.

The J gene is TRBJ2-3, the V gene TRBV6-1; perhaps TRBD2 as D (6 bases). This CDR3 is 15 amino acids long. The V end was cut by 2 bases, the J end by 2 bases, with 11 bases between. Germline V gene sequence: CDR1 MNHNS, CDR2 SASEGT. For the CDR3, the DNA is TGTGCCAGCAGTGAACCGGGAGACTTCACAGATACGCAGTATTTT. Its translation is CASSEPGDFTDTQYF.